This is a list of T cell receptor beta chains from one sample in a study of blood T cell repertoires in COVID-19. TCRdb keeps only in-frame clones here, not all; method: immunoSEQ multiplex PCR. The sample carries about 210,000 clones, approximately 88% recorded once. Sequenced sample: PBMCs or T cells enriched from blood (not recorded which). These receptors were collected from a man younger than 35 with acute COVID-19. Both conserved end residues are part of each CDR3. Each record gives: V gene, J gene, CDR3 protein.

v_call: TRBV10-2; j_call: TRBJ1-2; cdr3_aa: CASSLTGDYGYTF
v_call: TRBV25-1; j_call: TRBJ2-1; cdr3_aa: CASSGGPTEKKDEQFF
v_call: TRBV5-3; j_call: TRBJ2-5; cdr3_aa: CARIRAAAPQETQYF
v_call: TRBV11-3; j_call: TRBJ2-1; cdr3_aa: CASSPAALAGVLEQFF
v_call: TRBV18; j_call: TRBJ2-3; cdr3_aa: CASSPGQGGTDTQYF
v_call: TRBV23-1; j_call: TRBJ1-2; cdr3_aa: CASSQIRTGGPSYGYTF
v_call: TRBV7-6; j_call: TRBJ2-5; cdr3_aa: CASSLTSGRGQETQYF
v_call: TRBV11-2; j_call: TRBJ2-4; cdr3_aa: CASSLGFRGTAARINIQYF
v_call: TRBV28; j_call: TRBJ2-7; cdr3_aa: CASSYSGSYEQYF
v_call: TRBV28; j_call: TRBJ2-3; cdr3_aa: CASSSTSGGTDTQYF
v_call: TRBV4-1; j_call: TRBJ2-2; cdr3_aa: CASSQPAGGLAGANTGELFF
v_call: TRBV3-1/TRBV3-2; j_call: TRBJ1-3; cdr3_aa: CASSHSPSSGNTIYF
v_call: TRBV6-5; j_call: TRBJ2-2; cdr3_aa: CASSAGTGDTGELFF
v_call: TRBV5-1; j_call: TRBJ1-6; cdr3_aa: CASSLAGTGDGSPLHF
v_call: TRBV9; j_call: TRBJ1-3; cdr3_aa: CASSVSSRPMGNTIYF
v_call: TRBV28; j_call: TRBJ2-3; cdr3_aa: CASSLAVGGGTDTQYF
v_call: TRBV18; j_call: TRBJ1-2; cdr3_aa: CASSALATGEQDGYTF
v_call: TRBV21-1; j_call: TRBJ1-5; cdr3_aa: CASSKGTGGGNQPQHF
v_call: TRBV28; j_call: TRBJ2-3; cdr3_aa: CASSMRTSGKDTQYF
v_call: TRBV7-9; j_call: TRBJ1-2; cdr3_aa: CASSLEDSPLNGYTF
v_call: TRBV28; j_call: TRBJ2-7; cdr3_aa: CASSYRLAGVYEQYF
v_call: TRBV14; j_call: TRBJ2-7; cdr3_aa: CASSLRRGQLYEQYF
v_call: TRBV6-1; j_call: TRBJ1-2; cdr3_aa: CARSDRGFYGYTF
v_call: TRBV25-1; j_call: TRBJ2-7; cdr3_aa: CASSLATGNYEQYF
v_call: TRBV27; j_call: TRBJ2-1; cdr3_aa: CASIPTQLNNEQFF
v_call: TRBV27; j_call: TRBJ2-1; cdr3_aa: CASSSGTGYNEQFF
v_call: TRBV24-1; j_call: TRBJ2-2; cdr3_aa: CATSSDTGELFF
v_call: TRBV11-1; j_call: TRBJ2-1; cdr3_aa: CASSLSSGRDFNEQFF
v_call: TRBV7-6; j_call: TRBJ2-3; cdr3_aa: CASSFSLSSTDTQYF
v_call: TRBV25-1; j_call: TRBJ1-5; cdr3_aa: CASRGGGSNQPQHF
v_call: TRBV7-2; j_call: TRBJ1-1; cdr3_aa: CASSLYESREAFF
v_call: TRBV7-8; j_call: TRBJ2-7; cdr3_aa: CASSLEREASGRAGKYEQYF
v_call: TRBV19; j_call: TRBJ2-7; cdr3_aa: CASSQFRGANNEQYF
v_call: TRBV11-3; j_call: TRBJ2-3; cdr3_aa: CASSSSGPARDTQYF
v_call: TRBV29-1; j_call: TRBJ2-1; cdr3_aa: CSVADTGQGGQDNEQFF
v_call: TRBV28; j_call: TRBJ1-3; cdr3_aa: CASSSQGNTIYF
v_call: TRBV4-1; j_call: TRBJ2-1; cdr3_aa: CASSQVLPRGPLPLSNNEQFF
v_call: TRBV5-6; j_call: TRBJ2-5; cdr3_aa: CASSQSETQYF
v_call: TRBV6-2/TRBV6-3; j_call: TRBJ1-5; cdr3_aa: CASSPGQGVQPQHF
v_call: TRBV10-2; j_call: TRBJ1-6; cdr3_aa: CASTTSMGGNSPLHF
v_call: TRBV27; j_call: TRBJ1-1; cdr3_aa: CASSYTGGGTEAFF
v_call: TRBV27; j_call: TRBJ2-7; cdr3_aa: CASSLGGAMNEQYF